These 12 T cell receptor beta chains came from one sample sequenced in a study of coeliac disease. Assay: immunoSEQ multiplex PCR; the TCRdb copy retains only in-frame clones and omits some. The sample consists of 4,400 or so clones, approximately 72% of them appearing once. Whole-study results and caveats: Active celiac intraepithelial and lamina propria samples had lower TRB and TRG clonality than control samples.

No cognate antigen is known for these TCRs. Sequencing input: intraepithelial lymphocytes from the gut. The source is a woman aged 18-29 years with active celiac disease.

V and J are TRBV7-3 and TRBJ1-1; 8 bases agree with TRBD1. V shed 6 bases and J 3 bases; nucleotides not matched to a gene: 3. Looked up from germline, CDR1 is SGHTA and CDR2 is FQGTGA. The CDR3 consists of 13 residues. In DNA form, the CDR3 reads TGTGCCAGCAGTATACAGGGGGACACTGAAGCTTTCTTT. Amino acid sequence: CASSIQGDTEAFF.

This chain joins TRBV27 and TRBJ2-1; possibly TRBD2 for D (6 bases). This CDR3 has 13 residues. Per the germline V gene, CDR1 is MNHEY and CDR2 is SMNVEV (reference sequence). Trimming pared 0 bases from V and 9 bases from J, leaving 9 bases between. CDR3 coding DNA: TGTGCCAGCAGTTTATCTCTGCGGGGTGAGCAGTTCTTC. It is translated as CASSLSLRGEQFF.

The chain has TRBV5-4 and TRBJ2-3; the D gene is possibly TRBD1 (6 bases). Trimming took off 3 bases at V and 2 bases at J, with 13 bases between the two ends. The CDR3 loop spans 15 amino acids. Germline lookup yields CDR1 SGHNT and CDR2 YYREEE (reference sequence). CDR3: CASSCGQILTDTQYF. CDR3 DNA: TGTGCCAGCAGCTGTGGACAGATTCTCACAGATACGCAGTATTTT.

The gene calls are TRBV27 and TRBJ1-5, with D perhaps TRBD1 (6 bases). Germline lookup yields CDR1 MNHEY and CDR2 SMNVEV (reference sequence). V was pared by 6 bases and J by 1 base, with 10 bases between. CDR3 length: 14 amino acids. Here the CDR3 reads CASRQDRSNQPQHF. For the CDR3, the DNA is TGTGCCAGCAGACAGGACAGAAGCAATCAGCCCCAGCATTTT.

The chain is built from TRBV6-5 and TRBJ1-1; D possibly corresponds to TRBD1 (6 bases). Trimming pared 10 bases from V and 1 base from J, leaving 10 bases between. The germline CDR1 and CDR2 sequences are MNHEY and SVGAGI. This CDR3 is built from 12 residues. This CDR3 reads CATQDRNTEAFF. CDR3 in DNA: TGTGCCACCCAGGACAGGAACACTGAAGCTTTCTTT.

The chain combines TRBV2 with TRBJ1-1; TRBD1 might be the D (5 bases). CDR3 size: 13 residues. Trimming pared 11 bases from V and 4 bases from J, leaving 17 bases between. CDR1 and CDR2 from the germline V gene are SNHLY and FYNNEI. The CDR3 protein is CAGGTAEGTEAFF. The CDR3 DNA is TGTGCCGGAGGGACTGCCGAAGGCACTGAAGCTTTCTTT.

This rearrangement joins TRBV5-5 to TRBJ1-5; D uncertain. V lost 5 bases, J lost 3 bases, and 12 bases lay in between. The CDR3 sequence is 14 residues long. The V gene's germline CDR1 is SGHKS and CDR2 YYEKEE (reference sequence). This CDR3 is CASSYGEINQPQHF. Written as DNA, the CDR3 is TGTGCCAGCAGTTACGGAGAGATCAATCAGCCCCAGCATTTT.

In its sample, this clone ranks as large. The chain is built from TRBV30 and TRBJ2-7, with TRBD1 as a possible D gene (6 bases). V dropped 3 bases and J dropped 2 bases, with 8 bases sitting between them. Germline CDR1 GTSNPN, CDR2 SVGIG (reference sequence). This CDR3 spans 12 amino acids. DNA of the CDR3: TGTGCCTGGAGGAGGGGGACCTACGAGCAGTACTTC. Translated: CAWRRGTYEQYF.

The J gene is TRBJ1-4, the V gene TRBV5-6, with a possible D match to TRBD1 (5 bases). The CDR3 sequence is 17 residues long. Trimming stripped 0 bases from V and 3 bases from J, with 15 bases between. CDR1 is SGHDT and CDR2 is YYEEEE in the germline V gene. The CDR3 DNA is TGTGCCAGCAGCTTGGGAAGCAGCCAGGGCCCTAATGAAAAACTGTTTTTT. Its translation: CASSLGSSQGPNEKLFF. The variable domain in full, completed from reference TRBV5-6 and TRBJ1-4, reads DAGVTQSPTHLIKTRGQQVTLRCSPKSGHDTVSWYQQALGQGPQFIFQYYEEEERQRGNFPDRFSGHQFPNYSSELNVNALLLGDSALYLCASSLGSSQGPNEKLFFGSGTQLSVL.

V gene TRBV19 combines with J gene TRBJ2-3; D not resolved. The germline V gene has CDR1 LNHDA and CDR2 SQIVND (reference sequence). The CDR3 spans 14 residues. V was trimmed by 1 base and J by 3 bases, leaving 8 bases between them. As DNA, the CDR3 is TGTGCCAGTAGTATAGCGGCGGCTACAGATACGCAGTATTTT. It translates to CASSIAAATDTQYF.

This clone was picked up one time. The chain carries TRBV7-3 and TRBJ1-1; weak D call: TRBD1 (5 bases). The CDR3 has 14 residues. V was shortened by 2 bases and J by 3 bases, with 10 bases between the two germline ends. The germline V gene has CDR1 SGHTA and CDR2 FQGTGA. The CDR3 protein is CASSLLPRDTEAFF. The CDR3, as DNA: TGTGCCAGCAGCTTATTGCCCAGGGACACTGAAGCTTTCTTT.

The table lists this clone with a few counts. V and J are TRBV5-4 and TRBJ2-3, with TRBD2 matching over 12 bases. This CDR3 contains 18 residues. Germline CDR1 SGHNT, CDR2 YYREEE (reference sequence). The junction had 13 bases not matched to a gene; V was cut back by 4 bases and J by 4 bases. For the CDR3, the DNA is TGTGCCAGCAGCCAACTAGCGGGGGGCCCCGAGAAGGCAGATACGCAGTATTTT. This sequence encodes CASSQLAGGPEKADTQYF. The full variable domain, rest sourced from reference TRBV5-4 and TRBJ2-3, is ETGVTQSPTHLIKTRGQQVTLRCSSQSGHNTVSWYQQALGQGPQFIFQYYREEENGRGNFPPRFSGLQFPNYSSELNVNALELDDSALYLCASSQLAGGPEKADTQYFGPGTRLTVL.